The T cell receptor beta chain described here comes from a study of cytomegalovirus exposure and HLA in healthy donors. A note on this clone: What it binds is not known.

CDR1 is SEHNR and CDR2 is FQNEAQ in the germline V gene (reference sequence). Germline trimming cut 4 bases from V and 4 bases from J; bases unmatched to any gene: 8. This CDR3 spans 16 amino acids. Study observations and caveats: The study put 150 or so TCR beta chains on its list as cytomegalovirus-associated. TCR sequences were mostly rare, though some public TCRs occurred in many donors. Testing in vitro showed a few CMV-associated chains specific for CMV antigens.

Using immunoSEQ multiplex PCR, the repertoire was profiled, and TCRdb retains in-frame clones only, with some absent. The sample includes roughly 180,000 clones, about nine tenths of them seen just once. The sample was PBMCs. The clonotype originates from a man aged 25-40 years in good health and CMV-seropositive. V usage is TRBV7-9 and J usage is TRBJ2-2, with TRBD1 matching over 8 bases. The CDR3 protein is CASSSPTGAPTGELFF. DNA for the CDR3: TGTGCCAGCAGCTCCCCGACAGGGGCCCCCACCGGGGAGCTGTTTTTT.